Listed below are T cell receptor beta chains from one sample, sequenced in a study of CD8+ T cells in alopecia areata. Data came from immunoSEQ multiplex PCR; TCRdb stores just in-frame clones and leaves some out. The sample lists approximately 150,000 clones, roughly 58% occurring once. The sequencing used CD4+ T cells sorted from blood, collected at approximately week 61, from a patient treated with tofacitinib. These TCRs come from a human donor with alopecia areata. CDR3s include the opening cysteine and the closing phenylalanine or tryptophan. A D gene is named only where the DNA matches it firmly. Rows may omit the clone size; those that give it use once, few, many or a size class.

d_call	clone_size	v_call	j_call	cdr3_nt	cdr3_aa
TRBD2	few	TRBV5-6	TRBJ2-3	TGTGCCAGCAGCCCAATAGCGGGGGGGCCGGGAGATACGCAGTATTTT	CASSPIAGGPGDTQYF
.	once	TRBV30	TRBJ1-4	TGTGCCTGGAAAAGGGTTGGGGAAAAACTGTTTTTT	CAWKRVGEKLFF
.	.	TRBV30	TRBJ1-4	TGTGCCTGGAGTGCTCGCCCTAATGAAAAACTGTTTTTT	CAWSARPNEKLFF
.	few	TRBV29-1	TRBJ1-5	TGCAGCGCTACGAATGGCCTTGATCAGCCCCAGCATTTT	CSATNGLDQPQHF
.	few	TRBV6-6	TRBJ2-1	TGTGCCAGCAGTTACTCGACTAGCTCCTACAATGAGCAGTTCTTC	CASSYSTSSYNEQFF
.	.	TRBV2	TRBJ1-2	TGTGCCAGCAGGGCAGGGTCTTATGGCTACACCTTC	CASRAGSYGYTF
TRBD1	.	TRBV30	TRBJ1-2	TGTGCCTGGAGGACCAGGGACAGGGGGTCAAGTAGCTACACCTTC	CAWRTRDRGSSSYTF
.	.	TRBV29-1	TRBJ1-5	TGCAGCGCCAAGGACAGCCCTATCGGCCCCCAGCATTTT	CSAKDSPIGPQHF
TRBD2	.	TRBV7-9	TRBJ2-3	TGTGCCAGCAGCTTAGCCAGCGGGGGCGCAGATACGCAGTATTTT	CASSLASGGADTQYF
.	few	TRBV29-1	TRBJ2-7	TGCAGCGTAGACCAGGGAATAGGCTACGAGCAGTACTTC	CSVDQGIGYEQYF
.	.	TRBV30	TRBJ1-1	TGTGCCTGGAGCCCTGACCCGAACACTGAAGCTTTCTTT	CAWSPDPNTEAFF
.	.	TRBV7-2	TRBJ2-3	TGTGCCAGCAGCAACGGACGAGGACGTACGGATACGCAGTATTTT	CASSNGRGRTDTQYF
.	.	TRBV6-5	TRBJ2-4	TGTGCCAGCAGGGGAGGAGGGACAGCGAAAAACATTCAGTACTTC	CASRGGGTAKNIQYF
.	.	TRBV2	TRBJ1-5	TGTGCCAGCAGATGGGGGGAGGATCAGCCCCAGCATTTT	CASRWGEDQPQHF
.	few	TRBV10-3	TRBJ1-5	TGTGCCATCAGTGAGGTAGACCCGGGCCAGCCCCAGCATTTT	CAISEVDPGQPQHF
TRBD1	.	TRBV27	TRBJ1-5	TGTGCCAGCAGTGGGGGGACAGCCCAGCCCCAGCATTTT	CASSGGTAQPQHF
TRBD1	few	TRBV30	TRBJ1-5	TGTGCCTGGAGCGCCTTAACAGGGGGAACCAATCAGCCCCAGCATTTT	CAWSALTGGTNQPQHF
.	.	TRBV7-2	TRBJ2-5	TGTGCCAGGCGCGGCGGCGAGACCCAGTACTTC	CARRGGETQYF
.	.	TRBV29-1	TRBJ2-5	TGCAGCCATTCGAAGGACCAAGAGACCCAGTACTTC	CSHSKDQETQYF
.	.	TRBV5-1	TRBJ1-2	TGCGCCAGCAGCTTAGGGCAGACGATCTATGGCTACACCTTC	CASSLGQTIYGYTF
.	once	TRBV29-1	TRBJ2-3	TGCAGCGGGGGGGTCAGGGCCTACTTAGGTCGGCAGTATTTT	CSGGVRAYLGRQYF
.	.	TRBV30	TRBJ2-1	TGTGCCTGGAGTGGGCAGAATGAGCAGTTCTTC	CAWSGQNEQFF
.	.	TRBV5-1	TRBJ1-4	TGCGCCAGCAGCTTGTCCGGGACGGGAGCAACTAATGAAAAACTGTTTTTT	CASSLSGTGATNEKLFF
TRBD1	.	TRBV23-1	TRBJ2-3	TGCGCCAGCAGAAACTACAGGGGCCTCACAGATACGCAGTATTTT	CASRNYRGLTDTQYF
TRBD1	.	TRBV29-1	TRBJ2-1	TGCAGCGCATTAGACAGGGGGTCCTACAATGAGCAGTTCTTC	CSALDRGSYNEQFF
.	.	TRBV18	TRBJ2-1	TGTGCCAGCTCACCCTCAGGGACCAATGAGCAGTTCTTC	CASSPSGTNEQFF
.	.	TRBV6-1	TRBJ2-1	TGTGCCAGCAGAATCTTAGGGAGCTCCTACAATGAGCAGTTCTTC	CASRILGSSYNEQFF
.	.	TRBV9	TRBJ2-5	TGTGCCAGCAGCGTTGGCTGGAAAGAGACCCAGTACTTC	CASSVGWKETQYF
TRBD1	.	TRBV15	TRBJ1-2	TGTGCCACCAGCGGGGGATCGGGACAGGGGGCGCGTGGCTACACCTTC	CATSGGSGQGARGYTF
TRBD2	.	TRBV7-9	TRBJ2-6	TGTGCCAGCAGCGCCCTAGCGGGGGGAAGTGGGGCCAACGTCCTGACTTTC	CASSALAGGSGANVLTF
.	few	TRBV19	TRBJ1-5	TGTGCCAGTCATAGCCAGGGATATAGCAATCAGCCCCAGCATTTT	CASHSQGYSNQPQHF
.	.	TRBV6-5	TRBJ1-5	TGTGCCAGCAGTTACTCGGTCGGGAATCAGCCCCAGCATTTT	CASSYSVGNQPQHF
.	.	TRBV28	TRBJ2-1	TGTGCCAGCGTGGGTAATGAGCAGTTCTTC	CASVGNEQFF
TRBD1	.	TRBV11-3	TRBJ1-1	TGTGCCAGCAGCTTGACAGGGTGGGACACTGAAGCTTTCTTT	CASSLTGWDTEAFF
.	.	TRBV11-2	TRBJ1-3	TGTGCCAGCAGCCAAGGTTACCCCTCTGGAAACACCATATATTTT	CASSQGYPSGNTIYF
.	.	TRBV7-9	TRBJ2-5	TGTGCCAGCAGCCACGGAGGAATCGGAGAGACCCAGTACTTC	CASSHGGIGETQYF
.	.	TRBV6-1	TRBJ2-2	TGTGCCAGCATGAGGGATGGGGAGCTGTTTTTT	CASMRDGELFF
TRBD1	few	TRBV27	TRBJ2-7	TGTGCCAGCAGTTTATCAGGGGGCGCCCCCTACGAGCAGTACTTC	CASSLSGGAPYEQYF
TRBD2	once	TRBV7-9	TRBJ2-1	TGTGCCAGCAGCACGCGGGAGGGAGCTTCGAGGCAGTTCTTC	CASSTREGASRQFF
TRBD1	few	TRBV29-1	TRBJ2-6	TGCAGCGCCGCAGGGGGCCCTGGGGCCAACGTCCTGACTTTC	CSAAGGPGANVLTF
.	few	TRBV12-5	TRBJ1-3	TGTGCTAGTGGCTCCTCCCGCAGCGTTGGAAACACCATATATTTT	CASGSSRSVGNTIYF
.	.	TRBV19	TRBJ1-2	TGTGCCAGTAACCCAAGACCGGGACACCTATATGGCTACACCTTC	CASNPRPGHLYGYTF
.	.	TRBV4-1	TRBJ2-7	TGCGCCAGCAGCCAAGATCCGGGACGGCACTACGAGCAGTACTTC	CASSQDPGRHYEQYF
.	few	TRBV29-1	TRBJ2-7	TGCAGCGGGGGGGGACACTACGAGCAGTACTTC	CSGGGHYEQYF
.	.	TRBV5-1	TRBJ2-7	TGCGCCAGCAGGGACGGGGCCTACGAGCAGTACTTC	CASRDGAYEQYF
TRBD1	.	TRBV30	TRBJ1-4	TGTGCCTGGAGTGAGGGACAGGGGGCTATAGGTGAAAAACTGTTTTTT	CAWSEGQGAIGEKLFF
.	.	TRBV30	TRBJ1-2	TGTGCCTGGAGTCCAGGGAAGTATGGCTACACCTTC	CAWSPGKYGYTF
.	.	TRBV6-5	TRBJ2-5	TGTGCCGACATGGGGGGAGGTGGAGAGACCCAGTACTTC	CADMGGGGETQYF
.	.	TRBV5-6	TRBJ1-5	TGTGCCAGCAGCTTGAGGGGCCAAAATCAGCCCCAGCATTTT	CASSLRGQNQPQHF
TRBD1	few	TRBV29-1	TRBJ2-3	TGCAGCGTTAGAACGACAGGGGGGCCAGATACGCAGTATTTT	CSVRTTGGPDTQYF
TRBD1	.	TRBV5-1	TRBJ2-3	TGCGCCAGCAGCTTAACAGGGGGCCGGGCAGATACGCAGTATTTT	CASSLTGGRADTQYF
TRBD1	.	TRBV19	TRBJ1-5	TGTGCCAGTAGTTCACAGGGGGCCCTCGATCAGCCCCAGCATTTT	CASSSQGALDQPQHF
TRBD2	.	TRBV11-1	TRBJ2-1	TGTGCCAGCAGCTCCACTAGCGGGGCGGCAACTGAGCAGTTCTTC	CASSSTSGAATEQFF
.	many	TRBV7-2	TRBJ2-1	TGTGCCAGCAGCTCCGGACCGTTTGACTACAATGAGCAGTTCTTC	CASSSGPFDYNEQFF
.	few	TRBV29-1	TRBJ2-3	TGCAGCGTTCTAGCGCCGAGCACAGATACGCAGTATTTT	CSVLAPSTDTQYF